The entry that follows covers one TCR beta chain sequence. What it binds is unknown. Data came from immunoSEQ multiplex PCR; TCRdb stores just in-frame clones and leaves some out. The sample includes tens of thousands of clones, approximately 91% of them seen just once. V dropped 6 bases and J dropped 10 bases, with 9 bases sitting between them. Germline V gene sequence: CDR1 SGHAT, CDR2 FQNNGV. CDR3 length equals 11 residues. Time point given: peripheral blood 6 weeks after treatment start. These data originate in a study of PD-L1 blockade in urothelial cancer. Study-wide points: Pretreatment clonality of the blood TCR repertoire below the median was predictive of superior survival.

This rearrangement joins TRBV11-2 to TRBJ1-4; D remains unclear. This receptor was taken from a man in his 60s with urothelial cancer. The sequencing here drew on PBMCs, taken around atezolizumab (anti-PD-L1) treatment. The CDR3 bases are TGTGCCAGCAGGTCCGGTGGAAAACTGTTTTTT. Its protein product is CASRSGGKLFF.